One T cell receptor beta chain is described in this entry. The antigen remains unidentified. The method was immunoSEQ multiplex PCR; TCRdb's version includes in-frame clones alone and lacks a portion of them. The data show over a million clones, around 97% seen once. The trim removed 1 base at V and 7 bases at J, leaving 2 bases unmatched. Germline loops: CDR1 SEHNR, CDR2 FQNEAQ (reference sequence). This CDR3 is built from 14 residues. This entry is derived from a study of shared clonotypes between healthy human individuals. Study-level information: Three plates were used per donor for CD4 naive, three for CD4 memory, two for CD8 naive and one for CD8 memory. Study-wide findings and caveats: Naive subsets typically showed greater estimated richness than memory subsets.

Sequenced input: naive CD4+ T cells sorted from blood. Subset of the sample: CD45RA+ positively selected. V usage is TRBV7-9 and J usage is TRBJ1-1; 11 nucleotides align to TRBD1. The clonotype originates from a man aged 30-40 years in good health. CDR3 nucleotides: TGTGCCAGCAGCTTAGAGGGGACAGGGGGTGAAGCTTTCTTT. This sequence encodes CASSLEGTGGEAFF.